This TCR beta chain comes out of a study of low-dose radiotherapy and immunotherapy resistance in tumors. For the study at large: Patients were given intravenous nivolumab 240 mg every two weeks plus ipilimumab 1 mg/kg every six weeks. Intravenous cyclophosphamide 200 mg/m2 was given every two weeks, one day before radiation and immunotherapy.

Time point: after trial treatment. Indicated treatment: LDRT plus nivolumab, ipilimumab, low-dose cyclophosphamide and aspirin (RACIN trial). Between the trimmed V and J ends, which lost 5 bases and 4 bases, there was a span of 9 bases. Germline V gene lookup returns CDR1 MDHEN and CDR2 SYDVKM. This CDR3 comprises 13 residues. Only a few counts were recorded for this clonotype. Primers targeting TRAV and TRBV primed first-strand cDNA, covering alpha and beta chains. It was with a constant-region primer and a V-primer adapter that TCRs were amplified over approximately 18 PCR cycles. TCRdb fed the reads into MiXCR, producing one record per CDR3 protein. The data hold more than 30,000 distinct CDR3 sequences, with around 50% observed a single time.

The rearrangement joins TRBV28 to TRBJ1-5; weak D call: TRBD1 (5 bases). Sequencing was performed on PBMCs, taken after low-dose radiotherapy plus immunotherapy. This TCR came from a male donor with gallbladder cancer. CDR3 nucleotides: TGTGCCAGCAGTAAGAGGGGAAATCAGCCCCAGCATTTT. Protein product: CASSKRGNQPQHF.